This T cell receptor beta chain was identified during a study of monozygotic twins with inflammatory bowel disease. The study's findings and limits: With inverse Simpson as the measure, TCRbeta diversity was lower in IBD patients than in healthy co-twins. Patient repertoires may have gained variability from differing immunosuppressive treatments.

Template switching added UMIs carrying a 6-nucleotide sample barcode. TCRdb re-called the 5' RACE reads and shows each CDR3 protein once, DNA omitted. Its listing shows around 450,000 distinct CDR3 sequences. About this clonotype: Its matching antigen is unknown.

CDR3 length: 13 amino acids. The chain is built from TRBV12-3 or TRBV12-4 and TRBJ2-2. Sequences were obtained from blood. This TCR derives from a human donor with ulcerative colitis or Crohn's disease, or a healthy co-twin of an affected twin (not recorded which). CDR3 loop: CASSKGSTGELFF.